The clone carrying this TCR beta chain was detected ten times or more. Its antigen remains unidentified. The study based diagnoses on clinical symptoms, serum thyroxine and TRAb, thyroid ultrasound and orbital computed tomography. PBMCs were derived from about 10 ml fresh peripheral blood. These data come from a study of T cells in Graves' hyperthyroidism and ophthalmopathy. Amplified TCR beta CDR3 regions derived from RNA transcripts. With the HTBI primer set, the TCR CDR3 went through a first round of RT-PCR. MiXCR, run by TCRdb on the multiplex PCR reads, gives a single entry per CDR3 protein. Among 280,000 or so distinct CDR3 sequences listed, about 25% were seen once. Per germline, CDR1 SGDLS and CDR2 YYNGEE. CDR3 length: 16 residues. Trimming removed 4 bases from V and 3 bases from J, with 20 bases in between. Findings and limits, study-wide: Blood also contained most expanded thyroid clonotypes above 0.001. The model foresaw ophthalmopathy a median around seven months prior to onset.

This clonotype originated in a middle-aged man with Graves' hyperthyroidism that later progressed to Graves' ophthalmopathy. The rearrangement links TRBV9 to TRBJ2-7; possible D gene TRBD2, 6 bases. The sequenced sample consisted of blood. CDR3 residues: CASSTSGGSPFYEQYF. Written as DNA, the CDR3 is TGTGCCAGCAGCACCTCAGGAGGGAGCCCTTTCTACGAGCAGTACTTC.